The 19 T cell receptor beta chains below were found in one sample sequenced in a study of human T cells and chemical hapten exposure. From the RACE reads, TCRdb called clonotypes with MiXCR, one entry per CDR3 protein. Of around 99,000 distinct CDR3 sequences in the sample, around 11% were seen once. The time point was: patch test 1, 2 weeks after DPC sensitization. Treatment indicated: therapeutic diphenylcyclopropenone sensitization with weekly scalp DPC. The sample was whole blood, taken in connection with sensitization to the hapten diphenylcyclopropenone (DPC). The receptor set was obtained from a woman aged 40 to 50 with alopecia areata. Some clones in this sample may be carry-over from other donors' samples.

The chain is built from TRBV18 and TRBJ2-5; D is possibly TRBD2 (6 bases). Between the trimmed V and J ends, which lost 0 bases and 5 bases, there was a span of 16 bases. The CDR3 consists of 16 residues. Germline CDR1 KGHSH, CDR2 LQKENI. The CDR3 DNA reads TGTGCCAGCTCACCACCGTGGAGGGCTTTTGGTGAGACCCAGTACTTC. Amino acids: CASSPPWRAFGETQYF.

The chain links TRBV7-8 to TRBJ1-1, with D uncertain. Germline V lookup: CDR1 SGHVS, CDR2 FQNEAQ. Trimming took off 5 bases at V and 0 bases at J, with 7 bases between the two ends. The CDR3 sequence is 13 residues long. CDR3 residues: CASSARMNTEAFF. In DNA form, the CDR3 reads TGTGCCAGCAGCGCGCGGATGAACACTGAAGCTTTCTTT.

This clonotype was observed a handful of times. The rearrangement joins TRBV20-1 to TRBJ1-5, with D possibly being TRBD1 (5 bases). Germline V CDR1 and CDR2: DFQATT, SNEGSKA (reference sequence). Between the trimmed V and J ends, which lost 0 bases and 2 bases, there was a span of 11 bases. CDR3 length: 15 amino acids. The CDR3 DNA follows: TGCAGTGCTAGAGATAGGGGTCGGGGCAATCAGCCCCAGCATTTT. This codes for CSARDRGRGNQPQHF.

The V call is TRBV2, the J call TRBJ2-2; D gene uncertain. This CDR3 is built from 16 residues. V shed 4 bases and J shed 0 bases, with 12 bases lying between them. CDR1 is SNHLY, CDR2 FYNNEI, per germline. CDR3 nucleotide sequence: TGTGCCAGCAGTGGGAAGGCGGTCACGAACACCGGGGAGCTGTTTTTT. Its translation is CASSGKAVTNTGELFF.

This clonotype has ten or more counts. The chain joins TRBV7-2 to TRBJ2-1, with D possibly matching TRBD2 (6 bases). The germline V gene encodes CDR1 SGHTA and CDR2 FQGNSA. Trimming pared 2 bases from V and 6 bases from J, leaving 17 bases between. The CDR3 length is 16 residues. CDR3 sequence (DNA): TGTGCCAGCAGCTTAAACGGGTTAGCGGCCCTCAATGAGCAGTTCTTC. Its protein product is CASSLNGLAALNEQFF.

A few counts support this clonotype. The chain combines TRBV10-3 with TRBJ1-5, with D uncertain. The CDR3 length is 13 residues. The V gene lost 4 bases and the J gene lost 2 bases, with 6 bases spanning the gap. Germline CDR1 reads ENHRY; CDR2 reads SYGVKD. The CDR3 sequence is CAISGGGNQPQHF. The CDR3 DNA is TGTGCCATCAGTGGGGGAGGCAATCAGCCCCAGCATTTT.

Comments on this clonotype: At one end, the junction sequence differs from germline, possibly due to a read error. J is TRBJ1-2 and V is TRBV7-2; 7 bases match TRBD1. There are 15 residues in the CDR3. Germline V CDR1 and CDR2: SGHTA, FQGNSA. The DNA of the CDR3 is TGTGCCAGCAGGTTAGGGACAGATGCTAACTATGGCTACACCTTC. Encoded protein: CASRLGTDANYGYTF.

This clonotype was observed at least ten times. The rearrangement joins TRBV28 to TRBJ1-1; D is uncertain. This CDR3 spans 15 amino acids. The V end was cut by 5 bases, the J end by 5 bases, with 18 bases between. CDR1 and CDR2 (germline): MDHEN, SYDVKM. The CDR3 protein is CASSPLGGVGTEAFF. The CDR3 nucleotides are TGTGCCAGCAGTCCCCTTGGAGGAGTCGGGACTGAAGCTTTCTTT. The full variable domain, with the rest looked up from reference TRBV28 and TRBJ1-1, is DVKVTQSSRYLVKRTGEKVFLECVQDMDHENMFWYRQDPGLGLRLIYFSYDVKMKEKGDIPEGYSVSREKKERFSLILESASTNQTSMYLCASSPLGGVGTEAFFGQGTRLTVV.

This clonotype was seen only a few times. The J gene is TRBJ2-3, the V gene TRBV5-5; unclear D gene. CDR3 length: 14 amino acids. V lost 2 bases, J lost 2 bases, and 9 bases lay in between. CDR1 is SGHKS, CDR2 YYEKEE, per germline (reference sequence). CDR3: CASSFWLHTDTQYF. In DNA, the CDR3 is TGTGCCAGCAGCTTTTGGCTCCACACAGATACGCAGTATTTT.

This clonotype was counted ten times or more. The chain uses TRBV4-2 and TRBJ2-6, with 13 positions matching TRBD2. V dropped 2 bases and J dropped 2; count of bases not matched to a gene: 12. CDR1 LGHNA and CDR2 YNFKEQ come from the germline V gene. This CDR3 contains 21 residues. The DNA for the CDR3 is TGTGCCAGCAGCCAACCCCGACGGACTAGCGGGAGCACTGCTGGGGCCAACGTCCTGACTTTC. It codes for CASSQPRRTSGSTAGANVLTF.

About this clonotype: One end of the junction fails to match germline, which may point to a read error. V gene TRBV7-2 combines with J gene TRBJ1-6; D not resolved. Germline CDR1 and CDR2: SGHTA and FQGNSA. This CDR3 has 13 amino acids. The CDR3 here is CASSLALNSLLHF. The CDR3 bases are TGTGCCAGCAGCTTAGCGTTGAATTCACTCCTCCACTTT. The variable domain in full, with the rest retrieved from reference TRBV7-2 and TRBJ1-6, is GAGVSQSPSNKVTEKGKDVELRCDPISGHTALYWYRQSLGQGLEFLIYFQGNSAPDKSGLPSDRFSAERTGGSVSTLTIQRTQQEDSAVYLCASSLALNSLLHFGNGTRLTVT.

This chain connects TRBV29-1 to TRBJ2-7; the D gene is possibly TRBD1 (7 bases). V was cut by 2 bases and J by 6 bases, with 20 bases left in between. CDR1 is SQVTM, CDR2 ANQGSEA, per germline. This CDR3 has 15 amino acids. The CDR3 loop reads CSVEPLTGRSGEQYF. For the CDR3, the DNA is TGCAGCGTTGAACCGTTGACAGGGAGGTCTGGCGAGCAGTACTTC.

CDR3: CASSSKGAGQETQYF. In nucleotides, the CDR3 is TGTGCCAGCAGTTCCAAAGGGGCTGGGCAAGAGACCCAGTACTTC. This rearrangement joins TRBV27 to TRBJ2-5; TRBD1 is a possible D gene (5 bases). Trimming took off 4 bases at V and 2 bases at J, with 14 bases between the two ends. CDR1 is MNHEY and CDR2 is SMNVEV in the germline V gene (reference sequence). The CDR3 loop spans 15 amino acids.

This clonotype was seen many times. The CDR3 sequence: CSPSTHSTDTQYF. CDR3 bases: TGCAGTCCTTCTACCCATAGCACAGATACGCAGTATTTT. The rearrangement joins TRBV29-1 to TRBJ2-3; D remains ambiguous. The CDR3 runs 13 residues. Germline CDR1 reads SQVTM; CDR2 reads ANQGSEA.

The V and J genes are TRBV28 and TRBJ2-2; possibly TRBD2 for D (5 bases). The CDR3 loop spans 15 amino acids. Germline V CDR1 and CDR2: MDHEN, SYDVKM. The V end was cut by 4 bases, the J end by 0 bases, with 9 bases between. The CDR3 region has the DNA TGTGCCAGCAGTTCGGGTAGCGCGAACACCGGGGAGCTGTTTTTT. Translating gives CASSSGSANTGELFF.

In the case of this clonotype: At one of its ends the junction is not consistent with the germline gene, which may arise from a read error. The CDR3 loop is CVSSLVSGGSYEQYF. CDR3 bases: TGTGTCAGCAGCTTAGTTTCCGGCGGGAGCTACGAGCAGTACTTC. V gene TRBV7-9 combines with J gene TRBJ2-7, with TRBD2 matching 7 bases. The CDR3 is 15 residues long. CDR1 and CDR2 from the germline V gene are SEHNR and FQNEAQ (reference sequence). Combining the CDR3 with reference TRBV7-9 and TRBJ2-7 gives the whole variable domain DTGVSQNPRHKITKRGQNVTFRCDPISEHNRLYWYRQTLGQGPEFLTYFQNEAQLEKSRLLSDRFSAERPKGSFSTLEIQRTEQGDSAMYLCVSSLVSGGSYEQYFGPGTRLTVT.

In its sample, this clonotype was seen a few times. The chain is built from TRBV28 and TRBJ2-5, with TRBD1 identical over 8 bases. CDR3 length: 14 residues. The V gene end was trimmed by 6 bases and the J gene end by 1 base; junction bases not matched to a gene: 4. CDR1 and CDR2 (germline): MDHEN, SYDVKM. The CDR3 here is CASRGQGTQETQYF. The DNA of the CDR3 is TGTGCCAGCAGAGGACAGGGTACCCAAGAGACCCAGTACTTC.

For this clonotype: An end of the junction does not agree with germline; a read error may underlie this. The chain links TRBV28 to TRBJ2-7, with 7 positions matching TRBD1. Germline V CDR1 and CDR2: MDHEN, SYDVKM. This CDR3 comprises 12 residues. The CDR3 DNA sequence: TGTGCCAGCAGTCTCCAGGAGACAGGGTTCAGCTTC. As protein: CASSLQETGFSF.

This chain connects TRBV12-3 or TRBV12-4 to TRBJ2-1; possible D gene TRBD2, 5 bases. V was pared by 7 bases and J by 2 bases, with 15 bases between. This CDR3 contains 15 residues. The CDR3 DNA is TGTGCCAGCACCTCGGGATCATTCACCTACAATGAGCAGTTCTTC. Translating gives CASTSGSFTYNEQFF.